The source of this T cell receptor beta chain is a study of patients and donors after allogeneic stem cell transplantation. TCRdb re-derived calls from the RT-PCR reads in MiXCR, one entry per CDR3 protein. This table holds more than 850,000 distinct CDR3 sequences, under 20% found once. At least ten counts were recorded for this clonotype. The CDR3 consists of 16 residues. The sequencing input was blood, either unsorted or a sorted T cell fraction (not recorded which). This TCR came from a human donor who was either an allogeneic HSCT recipient or a stem cell or donor lymphocyte infusion donor (not recorded which). It is not recorded whose cells these are; they may come from a transplant donor. The rearrangement links TRBV21-1 to TRBJ2-3; TRBD2, the D gene given by the table, was not confirmed from the DNA. TRBV21-1 is a pseudogene. For the CDR3, the DNA is TGTGCCAGCAGCAAAGGAAAAAGGAGGAGCACAGATACGCAGTATTTT. It encodes CASSKGKRRSTDTQYF.